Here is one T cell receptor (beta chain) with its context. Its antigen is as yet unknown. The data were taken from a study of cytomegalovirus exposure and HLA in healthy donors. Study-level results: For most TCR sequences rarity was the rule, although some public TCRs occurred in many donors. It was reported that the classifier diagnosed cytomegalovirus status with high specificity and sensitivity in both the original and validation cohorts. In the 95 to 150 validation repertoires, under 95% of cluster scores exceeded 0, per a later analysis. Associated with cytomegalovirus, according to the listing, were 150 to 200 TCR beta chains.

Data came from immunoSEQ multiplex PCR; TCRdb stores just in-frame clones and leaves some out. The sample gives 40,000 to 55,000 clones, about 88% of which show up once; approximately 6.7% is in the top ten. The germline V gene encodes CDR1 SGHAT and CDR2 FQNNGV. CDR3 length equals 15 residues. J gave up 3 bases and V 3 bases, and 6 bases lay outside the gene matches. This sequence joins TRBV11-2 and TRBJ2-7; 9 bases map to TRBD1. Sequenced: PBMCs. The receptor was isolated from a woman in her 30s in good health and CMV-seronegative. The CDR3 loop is CASSLGGTGNYEQYF. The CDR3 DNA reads TGTGCCAGCAGCTTGGGCGGGACAGGGAACTACGAGCAGTACTTC.